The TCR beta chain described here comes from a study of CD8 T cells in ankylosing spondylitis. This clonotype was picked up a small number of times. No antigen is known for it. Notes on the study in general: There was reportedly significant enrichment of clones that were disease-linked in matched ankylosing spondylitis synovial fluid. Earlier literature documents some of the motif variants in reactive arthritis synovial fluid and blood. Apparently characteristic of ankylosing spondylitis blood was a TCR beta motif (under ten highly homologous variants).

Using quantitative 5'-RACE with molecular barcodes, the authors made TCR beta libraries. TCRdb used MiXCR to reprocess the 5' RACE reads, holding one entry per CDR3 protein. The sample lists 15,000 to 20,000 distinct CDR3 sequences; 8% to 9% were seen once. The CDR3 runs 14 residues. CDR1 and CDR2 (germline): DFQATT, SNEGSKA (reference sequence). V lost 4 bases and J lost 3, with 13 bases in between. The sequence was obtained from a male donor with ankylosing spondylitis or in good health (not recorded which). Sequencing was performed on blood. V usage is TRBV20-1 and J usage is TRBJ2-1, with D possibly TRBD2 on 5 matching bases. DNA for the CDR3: TGCAGTGCTAACTTCCGGGGTTTCTACAATGAGCAGTTCTTC. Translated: CSANFRGFYNEQFF.